These 12 T cell receptor beta chains share one sample of origin, sequenced in a study of cytomegalovirus exposure and HLA in healthy donors. Amplification used 60 Vbeta primers and 13 Jbeta primers. Measured with immunoSEQ multiplex PCR; TCRdb has only the in-frame clones, and not every one. This table has around 120,000 clones, around 77% appearing once. The specimen sequenced was PBMCs. All receptors come from a man aged 45 to 65 in good health and CMV-seropositive.

V and J are TRBV19 and TRBJ2-2, with 8 bases aligning to TRBD2. CDR3 length: 14 residues. V lost 3 bases to trimming and J lost 6 bases; unmatched junction nucleotides: 3. Germline CDR1 LNHDA, CDR2 SQIVND (reference sequence). Written as DNA, the CDR3 is TGTGCCAGTAGTATTGGACTAGCTGCCGGGGAGCTGTTTTTT. Its protein product is CASSIGLAAGELFF.

The genes are TRBV6-1 and TRBJ2-1; maybe TRBD2 (6 bases). CDR1 and CDR2 (germline): MNHNS, SASEGT. The CDR3 has 15 amino acids. Trimming shortened V by 2 bases and J by 9 bases, and 17 bases separated the two germline ends. This chain's CDR3 is CASSEWPGLPPEQFF. In nucleotides, the CDR3 is TGTGCCAGCAGTGAATGGCCGGGACTCCCCCCTGAGCAGTTCTTC.

The chain joins TRBV15 to TRBJ2-3; 8 bases align to TRBD2. V shed 0 bases, J shed 1 base, and the junction held 9 bases outside the gene matches. In germline, CDR1 is LNHNV, CDR2 YYDKDF (reference sequence). The CDR3 extends over 18 amino acids. The CDR3 region is CATSRDLGLAIGTDTQYF. The DNA of the CDR3 is TGTGCCACCAGCAGAGATCTCGGACTAGCCATAGGCACAGATACGCAGTATTTT.

This rearrangement joins TRBV11-2 to TRBJ2-5, with 10 bases aligning to TRBD1. V shed 5 bases and J 4 bases; nucleotides not matched to a gene: 7. Germline V gene lookup returns CDR1 SGHAT and CDR2 FQNNGV. The CDR3 totals 15 residues. CDR3 loop: CASSTRDRGGETQYF. The CDR3 coding sequence is TGTGCCAGCAGCACCCGGGACAGGGGTGGAGAGACCCAGTACTTC. The full variable domain, its missing parts supplied by reference TRBV11-2 and TRBJ2-5, is EAGVAQSPRYKIIEKRQSVAFWCNPISGHATLYWYQQILGQGPKLLIQFQNNGVVDDSQLPKDRFSAERLKGVDSTLKIQPAKLEDSAVYLCASSTRDRGGETQYFGPGTRLLVL.

This rearrangement joins TRBV6-5 to TRBJ2-1, with 7 bases that match TRBD2. The ends lost 1 base at V and 6 bases at J; junction bases unmatched: 6. CDR3 length: 15 residues. The germline V gene has CDR1 MNHEY and CDR2 SVGAGI. The CDR3 loop reads CASSYFAGASNEQFF. In nucleotides, the CDR3 is TGTGCCAGCAGTTACTTCGCGGGAGCGAGCAATGAGCAGTTCTTC.

The chain carries TRBV7-9 and TRBJ2-1, with 7 bases aligning to TRBD2. The ends lost 5 bases at V and 9 bases at J; junction bases unmatched: 4. There are 12 residues in the CDR3. In germline, CDR1 is SEHNR, CDR2 FQNEAQ (reference sequence). CDR3 amino acids: CASSPLASEQFF. The CDR3 bases are TGTGCCAGCAGCCCACTAGCGTCTGAGCAGTTCTTC.

The chain recombines TRBV27 with TRBJ2-6, with TRBD1 matching over 9 bases. CDR1 and CDR2 (germline): MNHEY, SMNVEV (reference sequence). The CDR3 is made up of 17 amino acids. The junction had 5 bases not matched to a gene; V was cut back by 5 bases and J by 0 bases. The CDR3 DNA reads TGTGCCAGCAGTCCGGGACAGGGTATCTCTGGGGCCAACGTCCTGACTTTC. Amino acid sequence: CASSPGQGISGANVLTF.

The rearrangement uses TRBV5-1 and TRBJ2-2, with 12 bases lining up with TRBD2. Germline V gene sequence: CDR1 SGHRS, CDR2 YFSETQ. J was trimmed by 0 bases and V by 2 bases; bases with no gene match: 14. This CDR3 has 21 amino acids. CDR3: CASSFGGRFTSGGTNTGELFF. The CDR3 nucleotides read TGCGCCAGCAGCTTCGGTGGAAGGTTTACTAGCGGGGGGACGAACACCGGGGAGCTGTTTTTT.

The chain links TRBV2 to TRBJ1-6, with a weak D call TRBD1 (6 bases). CDR3 length: 15 amino acids. Trimming removed 6 bases at V and 9 bases at J, with 18 bases between. Germline V CDR1 and CDR2: SNHLY, FYNNEI. The CDR3 region is CASRNREGDGSPLHF. In nucleotides, the CDR3 is TGTGCCAGCAGAAACAGGGAGGGGGATGGTTCACCCCTCCACTTT.

This rearrangement joins TRBV5-6 to TRBJ1-5, with a weak D call TRBD1 (6 bases). The ends were cut back, 3 bases at V and 0 bases at J, with 13 bases in the middle. This CDR3 is 16 amino acids long. Germline CDR1 and CDR2: SGHDT and YYEEEE. The CDR3 DNA is TGTGCCAGCAGCTCACTGCAGGGGCTTAGCAATCAGCCCCAGCATTTT. Protein sequence: CASSSLQGLSNQPQHF.

This chain connects TRBV25-1 to TRBJ2-7; perhaps TRBD1 as D (5 bases). CDR3 length equals 14 residues. Trimming took off 3 bases at V and 2 bases at J, with 11 bases between the two ends. Germline CDR1 and CDR2: MGHDK and SYGVNS. The CDR3 DNA sequence: TGTGCCAGCAGTGACAGGACAACAACCTACGAGCAGTACTTC. Encoded protein: CASSDRTTTYEQYF.

The J gene is TRBJ1-4, the V gene TRBV4-2; D is perhaps TRBD1 (5 bases). CDR1 is LGHNA and CDR2 is YNFKEQ in the germline V gene. There are 17 residues in the CDR3. V shed 4 bases and J shed 4 bases, with 19 bases lying between them. In nucleotides, the CDR3 is TGTGCCAGCAGCCCCTCGGCGGGGGTTCGGGGTAATGAAAAACTGTTTTTT. It is translated as CASSPSAGVRGNEKLFF.